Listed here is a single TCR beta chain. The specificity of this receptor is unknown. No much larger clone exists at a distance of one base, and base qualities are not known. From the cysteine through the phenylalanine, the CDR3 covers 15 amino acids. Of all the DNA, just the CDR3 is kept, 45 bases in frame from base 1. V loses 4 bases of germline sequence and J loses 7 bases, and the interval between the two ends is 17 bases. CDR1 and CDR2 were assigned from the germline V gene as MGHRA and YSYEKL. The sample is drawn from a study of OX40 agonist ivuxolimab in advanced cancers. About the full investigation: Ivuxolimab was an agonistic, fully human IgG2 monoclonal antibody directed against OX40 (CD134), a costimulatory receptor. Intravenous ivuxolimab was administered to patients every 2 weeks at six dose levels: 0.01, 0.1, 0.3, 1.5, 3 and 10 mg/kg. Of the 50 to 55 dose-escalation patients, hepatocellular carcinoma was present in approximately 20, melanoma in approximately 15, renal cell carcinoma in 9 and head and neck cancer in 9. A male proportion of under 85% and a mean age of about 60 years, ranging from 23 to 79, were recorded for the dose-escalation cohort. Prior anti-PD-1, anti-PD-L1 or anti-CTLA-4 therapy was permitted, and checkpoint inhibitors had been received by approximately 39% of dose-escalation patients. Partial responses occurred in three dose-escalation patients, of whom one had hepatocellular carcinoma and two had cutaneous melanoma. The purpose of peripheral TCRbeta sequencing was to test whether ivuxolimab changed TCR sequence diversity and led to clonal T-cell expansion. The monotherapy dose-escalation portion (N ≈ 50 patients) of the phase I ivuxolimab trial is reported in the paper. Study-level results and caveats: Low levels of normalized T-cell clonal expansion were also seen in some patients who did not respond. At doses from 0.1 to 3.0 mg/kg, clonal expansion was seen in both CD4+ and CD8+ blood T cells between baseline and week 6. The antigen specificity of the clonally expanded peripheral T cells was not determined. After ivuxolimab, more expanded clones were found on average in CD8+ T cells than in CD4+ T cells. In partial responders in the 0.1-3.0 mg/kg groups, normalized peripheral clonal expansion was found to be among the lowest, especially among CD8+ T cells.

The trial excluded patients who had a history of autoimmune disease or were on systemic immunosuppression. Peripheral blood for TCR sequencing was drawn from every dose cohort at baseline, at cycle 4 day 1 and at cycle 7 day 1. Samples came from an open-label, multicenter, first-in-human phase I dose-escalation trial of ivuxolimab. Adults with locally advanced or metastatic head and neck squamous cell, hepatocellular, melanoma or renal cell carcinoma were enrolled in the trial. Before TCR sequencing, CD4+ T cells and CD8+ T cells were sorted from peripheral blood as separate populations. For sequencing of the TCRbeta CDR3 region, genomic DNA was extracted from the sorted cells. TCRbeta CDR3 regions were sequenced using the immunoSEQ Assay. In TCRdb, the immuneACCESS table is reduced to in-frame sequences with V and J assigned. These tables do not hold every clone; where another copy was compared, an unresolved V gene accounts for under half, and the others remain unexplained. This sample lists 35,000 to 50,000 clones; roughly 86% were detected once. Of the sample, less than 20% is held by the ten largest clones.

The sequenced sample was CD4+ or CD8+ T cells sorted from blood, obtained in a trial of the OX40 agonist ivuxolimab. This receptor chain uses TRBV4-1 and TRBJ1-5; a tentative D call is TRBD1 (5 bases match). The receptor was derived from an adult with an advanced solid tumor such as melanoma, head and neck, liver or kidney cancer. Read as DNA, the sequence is TGCGCCAGCAGCCGTACCGGGGGGACGGACCAGCCCCAGCATTTT. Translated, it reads CASSRTGGTDQPQHF.